This TCR beta chain was sequenced for a study of blood T cell repertoires in COVID-19. Using immunoSEQ multiplex PCR, the repertoire was profiled, and TCRdb retains in-frame clones only, with some absent. In the table there are approximately 250,000 clones, 75% to 90% of which are singletons. Sequencing was done on a sample of PBMCs or T cells enriched from blood (not recorded which). The TCR was taken from a woman aged 25 to 39 with acute COVID-19.

The CDR3, as DNA: TGTGCCAGCAGTAACAGGGTTGTGGTGGTCACCGGGGAGCTGTTTTTT. It translates to CASSNRVVVVTGELFF. The chain is built from TRBV28 and TRBJ2-2, with D maybe TRBD1 (6 bases). Germline V gene lookup returns CDR1 MDHEN and CDR2 SYDVKM. CDR3 size: 16 residues. V was clipped by 5 bases and J by 4 bases, with 17 bases between them. Full variable domain (outside the CDR3, taken from reference TRBV28 and TRBJ2-2): DVKVTQSSRYLVKRTGEKVFLECVQDMDHENMFWYRQDPGLGLRLIYFSYDVKMKEKGDIPEGYSVSREKKERFSLILESASTNQTSMYLCASSNRVVVVTGELFFGEGSRLTVL.